What follows is one TCR beta chain and its context. The data were obtained in a study of blood T cell repertoires in COVID-19. On the study more broadly: Samples came from the United States, Italy and Spain, spanning acute and convalescent COVID-19.

V lost 0 bases and J lost 4, with 13 bases in between. This CDR3 is 15 amino acids long. The germline V gene encodes CDR1 SGHDT and CDR2 YYEEEE. The cohort comprised adults aged roughly 18 to 95 years residing in approximately 25 US areas. Cohorts were determined from participant-reported clinical history. In the authors' workflow: Reference gene primers were amplified, and this amplification served to estimate nucleated cell counts. Clones were read by immunoSEQ multiplex PCR, and TCRdb kept only the in-frame ones, dropping some. V, J and clone size are those of that table, while D and trimming were read from the DNA. The repertoire holds roughly 200,000 clones, with 80% to 90% as singletons.

This TCR came from a woman aged 40-49 years with acute COVID-19. Material for sequencing was PBMCs or T cells enriched from blood (not recorded which). The rearrangement links TRBV5-6 to TRBJ1-2, with D tentatively TRBD1 (6 bases). CDR3 nucleotide sequence: TGTGCCAGCAGCTTGGGGGGTACAGGGAGCTATGGCTACACCTTC. It translates to CASSLGGTGSYGYTF.